This T cell receptor (beta chain) was sequenced for a study of T-cell memory formation after mild COVID-19. Study-level information: In these data, TCR clusters were largely donor specific.

It was 5'RACE with constant-segment primers that produced the TCR alpha and TCR beta cDNA libraries, which carried sample barcodes and UMIs. TCRdb re-derived calls from the 5' RACE reads in MiXCR, one entry per CDR3 protein. The sample yields about 430,000 distinct CDR3 sequences, roughly 26% seen once. Germline V lookup: CDR1 MNHEY, CDR2 SVGAGI. V shed 2 bases and J 3 bases; nucleotides not matched to a gene: 2. CDR3 length equals 14 residues. The study, taken as a whole, reports: The study found balanced CD4/CD8 in clones contracting day 15 to 85 and a CD4+ lean in later expanders.

A remark on this clonotype: Its target is unknown.

This receptor was taken from an adult woman who had mild COVID-19 (a few samples of this study predate the infection). Cell type and time point are not known. The chain recombines TRBV6-5 with TRBJ2-7, with 9 positions matching TRBD2. The material sequenced was PBMCs or a T cell subset sorted from them (not recorded which). CDR3 in amino acids: CASSYQREVYEQYF. CDR3 nucleotides: TGTGCCAGCAGTTACCAGCGGGAGGTCTACGAGCAGTACTTC.